This paragraph reports one T cell receptor (beta chain). Its antigen is unidentified. Some clones are missing from TCRdb's copy, which holds only in-frame ones; the method was immunoSEQ multiplex PCR. Of roughly 200,000 clones in the sample, 85% to 95% are singletons; the top ten hold over 1%. The V and J ends lost 2 bases and 1 base respectively, with 14 bases between them. This CDR3 region has 16 residues. Germline V gene lookup returns CDR1 MDHEN and CDR2 SYDVKM. The data stem from a study of T cell responses to AZD1222 COVID-19 vaccine. At the level of the study: The study pooled second doses at about 4 or about 12 weeks.

Study outcomes and limitations: Seropositivity was recorded at baseline in only a handful of AZD1222 recipients.

This chain uses TRBV28 with TRBJ1-2; D uncertain. The input for sequencing was peripheral blood, taken on day 0 of AZD1222 vaccination. The sequence was obtained from an adult in good health. The CDR3 DNA reads TGTGCCAGCAGTTTAACGGTCGCAATAATTAACTATGGCTACACCTTC. It yields the protein CASSLTVAIINYGYTF.